The subject of this entry is one T cell receptor beta chain. As yet, its antigen is unknown. General study findings and limits: Tumor memory CD4+ T cell TCR gene usage clustered with blood and lymph node memory CD4+ cells and lymph node naive CD4+ cells. Greatest tumor Treg TCR overlap was with tumor naive CD4+ cells.

Germline CDR1 reads MNHEY; CDR2 reads SVGEGT. V was pared by 10 bases and J by 4 bases, with 9 bases of the junction left unmatched. This CDR3 comprises 13 residues. Full-length variable regions came from constant-region reverse primers plus semi-nested Nested Universal Primer A PCR. TCRdb processed the 5' RACE reads anew with MiXCR; each CDR3 protein has one entry. The sample yields approximately 12,000 distinct CDR3 sequences, 40% to 55% seen once. This clonotype originated in a female donor with breast cancer. Sequencing used tumor-infiltrating naive CD4+ T cells sorted from the breast tumor. Subset reported: naive CD4+ T cells, CD4+CD45RA+CD25-. The rearrangement joins TRBV6-2 or TRBV6-3 to TRBJ2-7; 8 bases fit TRBD1. The CDR3 sequence is CAIQQGGHYEQYF. CDR3 sequence (DNA): TGTGCCATACAACAGGGGGGACATTACGAGCAGTACTTC.